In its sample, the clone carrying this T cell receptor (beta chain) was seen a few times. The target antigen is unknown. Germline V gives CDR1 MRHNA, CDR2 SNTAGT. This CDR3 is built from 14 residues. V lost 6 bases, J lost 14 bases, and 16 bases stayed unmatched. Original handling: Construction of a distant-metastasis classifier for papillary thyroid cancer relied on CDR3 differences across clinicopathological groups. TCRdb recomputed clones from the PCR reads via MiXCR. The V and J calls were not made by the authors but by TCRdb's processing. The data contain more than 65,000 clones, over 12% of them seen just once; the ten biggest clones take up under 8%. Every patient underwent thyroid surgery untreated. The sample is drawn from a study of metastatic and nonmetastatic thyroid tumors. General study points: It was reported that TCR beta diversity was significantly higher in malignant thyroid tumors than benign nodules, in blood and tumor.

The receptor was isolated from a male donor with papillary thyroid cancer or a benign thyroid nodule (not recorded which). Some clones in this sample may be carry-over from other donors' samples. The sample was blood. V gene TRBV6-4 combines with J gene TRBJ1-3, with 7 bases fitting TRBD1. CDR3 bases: TGTGCCAGCAGCCAGGGGGAGTCTCAGGGGTTCCTATATTTT. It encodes CASSQGESQGFLYF.